Following are 14 T cell receptor beta chains from one sample sequenced in a study of T cells in Graves' hyperthyroidism and ophthalmopathy. Researchers took RNA transcripts and amplified the TCR beta CDR3 regions from them. HTBI primers were the set used in a first-round RT-PCR of the TCR CDR3. TCRdb reprocessed the multiplex PCR reads with MiXCR, giving one entry per CDR3 protein. The sample consists of 300,000 to 400,000 distinct CDR3 sequences, roughly 18% of them appearing once. Material: blood. The receptors here all came from a woman aged 45-65 years with Graves' hyperthyroidism.

The V gene is TRBV27, the J gene TRBJ2-5; perhaps D is TRBD1 or TRBD2 (5 bases each). The germline gives CDR1 MNHEY, CDR2 SMNVEV (reference sequence). The CDR3 spans 16 residues. Trimming left V 0 bases short and J 5 bases short, with 16 bases between. In DNA form, the CDR3 reads TGTGCCAGCAGTTTATCGATGGACGGGGCCCACGAGACCCAGTACTTC. Encoded protein: CASSLSMDGAHETQYF.

This clonotype was counted ten times or more. The rearrangement links TRBV28 to TRBJ1-2; D unclear. The CDR3 runs to 14 residues. The V gene lost 5 bases and the J gene lost 5 bases, with 15 bases spanning the gap. CDR1 and CDR2 (germline): MDHEN, SYDVKM. The CDR3 sequence: CASSRDTTGYGYTF. CDR3 sequence (DNA): TGTGCCAGCAGTAGAGACACCACCGGTTATGGCTACACCTTC.

The CDR3 DNA reads TGTGCCAGCAGTTCACGGAATCGGGGCTACACCTTC. The encoded protein is CASSSRNRGYTF. The chain uses TRBV27 and TRBJ1-2; D unresolved. CDR1 MNHEY and CDR2 SMNVEV come from the germline V gene (reference sequence). Trimming stripped 4 bases from V and 8 bases from J, with 11 bases between. This CDR3 is 12 amino acids long.

The table lists this clonotype with many counts. J is TRBJ2-1 and V is TRBV28; 9 bases align to TRBD1. The junction had 8 bases not matched to a gene; V was cut back by 9 bases and J by 5 bases. Germline V gene data show CDR1 as MDHEN and CDR2 as SYDVKM. This CDR3 region has 14 residues. The CDR3 DNA is TGTGCCAGTCGGACAGGGGACTTTAACAATGAGCAGTTCTTC. It is translated as CASRTGDFNNEQFF.

This clonotype was counted ten times or more. The J gene is TRBJ2-5, the V gene TRBV7-9; weak D call: TRBD1 (5 bases). Germline CDR1 is SEHNR and CDR2 is FQNEAQ (reference sequence). The CDR3 covers 15 residues. Trimming removed 1 base from V and 2 bases from J, with 11 bases in between. CDR3 DNA sequence: TGTGCCAGCAGCTTAGGACAGATTATACAAGAGACCCAGTACTTC. Translated, it gives CASSLGQIIQETQYF.

This clonotype was observed at least ten times. The rearrangement links TRBV28 to TRBJ2-7; 11 bases fit TRBD1. V was clipped by 3 bases and J by 1 base; unmatched bases: 8. This CDR3 is 17 amino acids long. Germline V gene lookup returns CDR1 MDHEN and CDR2 SYDVKM. CDR3 loop: CASSFNMGQGDSYEQYF. In DNA, the CDR3 is TGTGCCAGCAGTTTTAACATGGGACAGGGGGATTCCTACGAGCAGTACTTC. Combining the CDR3 with reference TRBV28 and TRBJ2-7 gives the whole variable domain DVKVTQSSRYLVKRTGEKVFLECVQDMDHENMFWYRQDPGLGLRLIYFSYDVKMKEKGDIPEGYSVSREKKERFSLILESASTNQTSMYLCASSFNMGQGDSYEQYFGPGTRLTVT.

The CDR3 DNA reads TGTGCCAGCAGTGACTCGGACAGGGGAATCTATGGCTACACCTTC. This sequence encodes CASSDSDRGIYGYTF. The rearrangement uses TRBV2 and TRBJ1-2; 9 bases are a match to TRBD1. V lost 3 bases to trimming and J lost 4 bases; unmatched junction nucleotides: 6. Germline CDR1 reads SNHLY; CDR2 reads FYNNEI. The CDR3 loop spans 15 amino acids.

This clonotype was seen repeatedly, ten times or more. The rearrangement joins TRBV3-1 to TRBJ2-5, with D perhaps matching TRBD1 (6 bases). CDR1 and CDR2 from the germline V gene are LGHDT and YNNKEL (reference sequence). The germline V and J ends were trimmed by 4 bases and 0 bases, with 15 bases remaining between them. This CDR3 contains 16 residues. The CDR3 reads CASSPLTGTYQETQYF. For the CDR3, the DNA is TGTGCCAGCAGCCCCCTCACCGGGACATACCAAGAGACCCAGTACTTC.

This clonotype was found many times. This chain links TRBV11-1 with TRBJ2-5, with TRBD2 as a possible D gene (6 bases). With 5 bases removed from V and 2 bases from J, the gap between germline ends came to 18 bases. The CDR3 is 16 amino acids. Germline V CDR1 and CDR2: SGHAT, FQDESV (reference sequence). CDR3 sequence: CASSQEHNGLQETQYF. CDR3 DNA sequence: TGTGCCAGCAGCCAAGAACATAACGGACTACAAGAGACCCAGTACTTC.

The J gene is TRBJ2-1, the V gene TRBV24-1, with TRBD2 as a possible D gene (5 bases). The germline V gene encodes CDR1 KGHDR and CDR2 SFDVKD. Trimming took 0 bases from V and 3 from J, leaving 8 bases between them. This CDR3 is 15 amino acids long. The CDR3 loop reads CATSDLSRDYNEQFF. The CDR3, as DNA: TGTGCCACCAGTGATTTGAGCCGGGACTACAATGAGCAGTTCTTC.

This clonotype was observed at least ten times. This sequence joins TRBV18 and TRBJ1-1, with a possible D match to TRBD1 (5 bases). Germline CDR1 reads KGHSH; CDR2 reads LQKENI. Trimming cost V 1 base and J 4 bases, with 13 bases left between them. This CDR3 is 15 amino acids long. This chain's CDR3 is CASSPLGGQGTEAFF. The CDR3 DNA reads TGTGCCAGCTCACCACTGGGGGGTCAGGGCACTGAAGCTTTCTTT.

The V call is TRBV7-2, the J call TRBJ2-2; 9 nucleotides match TRBD1. CDR3 length: 17 amino acids. V lost 1 base to trimming and J lost 4 bases; unmatched junction nucleotides: 7. Germline V gene data show CDR1 as SGHTA and CDR2 as FQGNSA. The CDR3, as DNA: TGTGCCAGCAGCTTAGGGGGGACAGGGAGGGCCACCGGGGAGCTGTTTTTT. Protein product: CASSLGGTGRATGELFF.

This clonotype was recorded many times. CDR3 sequence reads: CSARGRPSRLRDNEQFF. In DNA form, the CDR3 reads TGCAGTGCTAGGGGCCGACCGAGTCGCCTCAGGGACAATGAGCAGTTCTTC. The rearrangement uses TRBV20-1 and TRBJ2-1; possible D gene TRBD1, 5 bases. The V end was cut by 3 bases, the J end by 5 bases, with 23 bases between. The CDR3 is 17 amino acids. Germline CDR1 reads DFQATT; CDR2 reads SNEGSKA (reference sequence).

The rearrangement uses TRBV30 and TRBJ2-7, with a possible D match to TRBD1 (5 bases). This CDR3 is 12 amino acids long. Looked up from germline, CDR1 is GTSNPN and CDR2 is SVGIG (reference sequence). Between the trimmed V and J ends, which lost 3 bases and 1 base, there was a span of 7 bases. CDR3 loop: CAWRQASYEQYF. CDR3 in DNA: TGTGCCTGGAGACAGGCTTCCTACGAGCAGTACTTC.